This entry describes one T cell receptor beta chain. These data originate in a study of blood T cell repertoires in COVID-19. Produced via immunoSEQ multiplex PCR; TCRdb's table is partial and in-frame only. The sample has 130,000 to 150,000 clones; 65% to 85% are singletons. Adults between roughly 18 and 95 years of age took part from about 24 US areas. Exposed enrollees encountered a COVID-19 case at some point within 2 weeks before study entry. The origin of this receptor is a woman in her forties or fifties who had been exposed to COVID-19. The sequencing sample was made of PBMCs or T cells enriched from blood (not recorded which).

The CDR3 sequence: CASSHGTDYYNEQFF. The CDR3 DNA reads TGTGCCAGCAGCCATGGGACAGACTACTACAATGAGCAGTTCTTC. J is TRBJ2-1 and V is TRBV14; TRBD1 aligns across 7 bases. The CDR3 spans 15 residues. CDR1 and CDR2 from the germline V gene are SGHDN and FVKESK. After removal of 3 bases from V and 3 bases from J, the junction contained 5 bases not matched to a gene.